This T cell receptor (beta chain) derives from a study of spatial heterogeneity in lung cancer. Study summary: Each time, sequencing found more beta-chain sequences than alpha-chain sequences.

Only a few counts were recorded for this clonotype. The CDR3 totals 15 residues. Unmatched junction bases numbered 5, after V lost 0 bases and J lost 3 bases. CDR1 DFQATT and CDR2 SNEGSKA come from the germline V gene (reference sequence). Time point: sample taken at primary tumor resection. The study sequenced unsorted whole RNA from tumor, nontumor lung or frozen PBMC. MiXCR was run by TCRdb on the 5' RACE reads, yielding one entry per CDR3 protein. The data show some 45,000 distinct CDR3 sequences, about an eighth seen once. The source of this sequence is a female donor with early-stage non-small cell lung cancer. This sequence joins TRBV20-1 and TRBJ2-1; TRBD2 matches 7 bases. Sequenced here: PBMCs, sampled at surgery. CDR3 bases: TGCAGTGCTAGAGACGGGGGGACCGTCTACAATGAGCAGTTCTTC. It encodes CSARDGGTVYNEQFF.